This passage covers 7 T cell receptor beta chains from one sample sequenced in a study of OX40 agonist ivuxolimab in advanced cancers. This table comes from immunoSEQ multiplex PCR, and its TCRdb copy is limited to in-frame clones, with some not included. The sample has tens of thousands of clones, more than 70% seen once. Sequenced material: CD4+ or CD8+ T cells sorted from blood, taken in a trial of the OX40 agonist ivuxolimab. The receptor source for this set is an adult with an advanced solid tumor such as melanoma, head and neck, liver or kidney cancer.

V gene TRBV5-1 combines with J gene TRBJ2-3; no clear D. The CDR3 is 17 amino acids. V was trimmed by 4 bases and J by 2 bases, leaving 20 bases between them. From germline, CDR1 is SGHRS and CDR2 YFSETQ. CDR3 sequence: CASSPLFTTTVTDTQYF. CDR3 DNA: TGCGCCAGCAGCCCGCTATTCACCACCACAGTCACAGATACGCAGTATTTT.

This clone was recorded only once. CDR3 protein: CASSFSGNLNTGELFF. The CDR3 region has the DNA TGCGCCAGCAGCTTTTCCGGGAACCTTAACACCGGGGAGCTGTTTTTT. The chain recombines TRBV5-1 with TRBJ2-2; the D gene is possibly TRBD2 (5 bases). Trimming removed 2 bases at V and 2 bases at J, with 13 bases between. This CDR3 spans 16 amino acids. The germline CDR1 and CDR2 sequences are SGHRS and YFSETQ.

This clone was detected a few times. This chain connects TRBV4-2 to TRBJ2-7; D is perhaps TRBD2 (6 bases). Trimming took off 4 bases at V and 0 bases at J, with 19 bases between the two ends. This CDR3 is 17 amino acids long. Germline V gene sequence: CDR1 LGHNA, CDR2 YNFKEQ. The CDR3 DNA reads TGTGCCAGCAGCCCTTACAGACTAGTGGGTGACTCCTACGAGCAGTACTTC. Translating gives CASSPYRLVGDSYEQYF.

The rearrangement links TRBV15 to TRBJ1-4; D is undetermined. V was pared by 0 bases and J by 8 bases, with 16 bases between. Germline V gene lookup returns CDR1 LNHNV and CDR2 YYDKDF (reference sequence). The CDR3 spans 16 residues. The CDR3 protein is CATSRDGIRLNEKLFF. The DNA for the CDR3 is TGTGCCACCAGCAGAGATGGTATCAGGTTAAACGAAAAACTGTTTTTT.

V gene TRBV5-5 combines with J gene TRBJ2-1; TRBD2 agrees at 14 bases. V shed 1 base, J shed 2 bases, and the junction held 8 bases outside the gene matches. This CDR3 comprises 19 residues. The germline V gene encodes CDR1 SGHKS and CDR2 YYEKEE (reference sequence). In DNA form, the CDR3 reads TGTGCCAGCAGCTTGAGGGGACTAGCGGGAGTCGGGACCTACAATGAGCAGTTCTTC. This encodes CASSLRGLAGVGTYNEQFF.

This rearrangement joins TRBV19 to TRBJ1-4; unclear D gene. This CDR3 spans 15 amino acids. V was cut by 3 bases and J by 8 bases, with 16 bases left in between. CDR1 LNHDA and CDR2 SQIVND come from the germline V gene (reference sequence). CDR3 loop: CASSIGQLVGEKLFF. CDR3 sequence (DNA): TGTGCCAGTAGTATCGGGCAGTTGGTTGGCGAAAAACTGTTTTTT.

This clone was recorded only once. This sequence joins TRBV6-1 and TRBJ1-2; D ambiguous. V was cut by 5 bases and J by 7 bases, with 11 bases left in between. From germline, CDR1 is MNHNS and CDR2 SASEGT. The CDR3 is 12 amino acids. The CDR3 region is CASSSHVVGYTF. The CDR3 DNA is TGTGCCAGCAGTTCCCATGTAGTTGGCTACACCTTC.